This entry is about one T cell receptor beta chain. Its specificity is unknown. Germline-derived CDR1 and CDR2 are LNHNV and YYDKDF (reference sequence). V lost 1 base to trimming and J lost 4 bases, with 14 bases between them. The CDR3 is 15 amino acids. This sample was taken from a study of siplizumab effects on memory and regulatory T cells. Notes on the study in general: Alloreactive sequences that could be traced to unstimulated CD4+ memory cells showed a significant reduction under siplizumab. Apparently more diverse than memory cells, naive T cells also seemed major alloresponse contributors. Poor capture below about 10^-5 frequency left most alloreactive clones unmapped to unstimulated subsets.

Clones were sequenced by immunoSEQ multiplex PCR, and TCRdb holds only the in-frame ones, with some missing. The sample consists of 85,000 to 120,000 clones, 80% to 95% of them appearing once. This TCR came from a human donor in good health. The V and J genes are TRBV15 and TRBJ2-7; TRBD2 might be the D (6 bases). Sequencing was carried out using CD4+ T cells sorted from blood. CDR3 DNA sequence: TGTGCCACCAGCAGAGCCGGGACTGGGAGATACGAGCAGTACTTC. It is translated as CATSRAGTGRYEQYF.